A single sample is the source of the 28 T cell receptor beta chains below, sequenced in a study of shared clonotypes between healthy human individuals. Repertoires were generated with immunoSEQ multiplex PCR, while TCRdb's copy carries only in-frame clones and drops some. The sample lists about 320,000 clones, about nine tenths seen once, with under 20% in the top ten. Source material: memory CD8+ T cells sorted from blood. Subset defined: CD45RO+ cells pooled with CCR7-negative TemRA cells. The source of these receptors is a man aged 18-30 years in good health.

The chain has TRBV6-1 and TRBJ2-7; tentatively, D is TRBD2 (6 bases). Trimming left V 2 bases short and J 3 bases short, with 11 bases between. Germline V gives CDR1 MNHNS, CDR2 SASEGT. The CDR3 has 14 amino acids. CDR3 residues: CASSEPSVYYEQYF. The CDR3 coding sequence is TGTGCCAGCAGTGAACCTAGCGTTTACTACGAGCAGTACTTC.

The chain links TRBV7-8 to TRBJ1-1; a weak D match, TRBD1 (5 bases). The germline V gene has CDR1 SGHVS and CDR2 FQNEAQ. Trimming took off 7 bases at V and 2 bases at J, with 11 bases between the two ends. This CDR3 contains 13 residues. In DNA, the CDR3 is TGTGCCAGCACCGCGGGGGTTAACACTGAAGCTTTCTTT. Protein product: CASTAGVNTEAFF.

This clone appeared a few times. This rearrangement joins TRBV29-1 to TRBJ2-7; 10 bases match TRBD1. Germline V lookup: CDR1 SQVTM, CDR2 ANQGSEA. The ends lost 1 base at V and 0 bases at J; junction bases unmatched: 3. CDR3 length equals 15 residues. In nucleotides, the CDR3 is TGCAGCGTTGAAGGGAGGACAGGGGGCTCCTACGAGCAGTACTTC. Amino acid sequence: CSVEGRTGGSYEQYF.

The chain combines TRBV19 with TRBJ2-7, with 10 bases matching TRBD2. This CDR3 spans 15 amino acids. J was trimmed by 1 base and V by 4 bases; bases with no gene match: 4. The germline V gene encodes CDR1 LNHDA and CDR2 SQIVND (reference sequence). The CDR3 DNA reads TGTGCCAGTAGTAGGACTAGCGGTGAATCCTACGAGCAGTACTTC. This gives the protein CASSRTSGESYEQYF.

The chain links TRBV13 to TRBJ2-5; D call uncertain. Germline CDR1 is PRHDT and CDR2 is FYEKMQ (reference sequence). V shed 4 bases and J shed 5 bases, with 11 bases lying between them. This CDR3 has 13 residues. This CDR3 is CASSSNFVETQYF. Here the CDR3 DNA reads TGTGCCAGCAGCTCCAATTTCGTGGAGACCCAGTACTTC.

V and J are TRBV10-2 and TRBJ1-5; 7 positions match TRBD1. The CDR3 has 15 residues. J lost 5 bases, V lost 1 base, and 5 bases had no gene match. CDR1 is WSHSY, CDR2 SAAADI, per germline. The CDR3 loop reads CASSELDRSDQPQHF. In nucleotides, the CDR3 is TGCGCCAGCAGTGAGTTGGACAGGTCAGATCAGCCCCAGCATTTT.

This clone was observed a single time. The chain uses TRBV27 and TRBJ1-2, with D possibly matching TRBD1 (5 bases). The V gene's germline CDR1 is MNHEY and CDR2 SMNVEV (reference sequence). V gave up 1 base and J gave up 6 bases, with 12 bases separating them. This CDR3 has 14 residues. The CDR3 DNA sequence: TGTGCCAGCAGTTTATTAGGGGAGGGGAATGGCTACACCTTC. Amino acid sequence: CASSLLGEGNGYTF.

The chain couples TRBV4-1 to TRBJ2-3, with D unclear. Per the germline V gene, CDR1 is MGHRA and CDR2 is YSYEKL. Trimming took off 3 bases at V and 0 bases at J, with 16 bases between the two ends. This CDR3 region has 17 residues. DNA of the CDR3: TGCGCCAGCAGCCACCCTACTGGGGTGCTCAGCACAGATACGCAGTATTTT. Amino acids: CASSHPTGVLSTDTQYF.

J is TRBJ1-6 and V is TRBV6-5, with 7 bases fitting TRBD1. This CDR3 comprises 14 residues. The ends lost 6 bases at V and 7 bases at J; junction bases unmatched: 6. Germline loops: CDR1 MNHEY, CDR2 SVGAGI. The CDR3 bases are TGTGCCAGCAGGCCCCCAGGGGGGAATTCACCCCTCCACTTT. This translates into CASRPPGGNSPLHF.

The chain uses TRBV11-2 and TRBJ2-1, with D uncertain. Trimming removed 1 base from V and 9 bases from J, with 13 bases in between. This CDR3 has 14 residues. The germline V gene has CDR1 SGHAT and CDR2 FQNNGV. CDR3 bases: TGTGCCAGCAGCTTAGGCCCTACCTGGGGTGAGCAGTTCTTC. Protein sequence: CASSLGPTWGEQFF.

The J gene is TRBJ2-7, the V gene TRBV4-3, with D unresolved. This CDR3 contains 13 residues. Germline-derived CDR1 and CDR2 are LGHNA and YSLEER. Trimming took 0 bases from V and 2 from J, leaving 5 bases between them. The CDR3 DNA sequence: TGCGCCAGCAGCCAAGACACTACCTACGAGCAGTACTTC. As protein: CASSQDTTYEQYF.

The chain carries TRBV6-1 and TRBJ1-5; TRBD1 matches at 7 bases. CDR3 length: 15 amino acids. J lost 8 bases, V lost 4 bases, and 11 bases had no gene match. Germline V CDR1 and CDR2: MNHNS, SASEGT. DNA of the CDR3: TGTGCCAGCAGTGGCCTGACAGGGATGCTGGAGCCCCAGCATTTT. Translation gives CASSGLTGMLEPQHF.

The chain is built from TRBV29-1 and TRBJ2-7; D is perhaps TRBD1 (5 bases). CDR3 size: 12 residues. V shed 6 bases and J shed 0 bases, with 9 bases lying between them. The germline V gene has CDR1 SQVTM and CDR2 ANQGSEA. In DNA, the CDR3 is TGCAGCGTGACAGAGTACTCCTACGAGCAGTACTTC. Translating it yields CSVTEYSYEQYF.

This sequence joins TRBV6-6 and TRBJ1-4, with D perhaps matching TRBD1 (5 bases). CDR1 and CDR2 from the germline V gene are MNHNY and SVGAGI (reference sequence). V lost 3 bases and J lost 6, with 17 bases in between. This CDR3 comprises 16 residues. Written as DNA, the CDR3 is TGTGCCAGCAGTTATTTTTCCGGGACGGATGATGAAAAACTGTTTTTT. Its translation: CASSYFSGTDDEKLFF.

This chain joins TRBV29-1 and TRBJ2-7; D might be TRBD2 (5 bases). Germline lookup yields CDR1 SQVTM and CDR2 ANQGSEA. Trimming cost V 3 bases and J 1 base, with 10 bases left between them. This CDR3 contains 13 residues. DNA for the CDR3: TGCAGCGTTGATTATGAGGGTTCCTACGAGCAGTACTTC. Its translation: CSVDYEGSYEQYF.

The rearrangement joins TRBV7-9 to TRBJ1-1, with a tentative D call TRBD1 (6 bases). Germline-derived CDR1 and CDR2 are SEHNR and FQNEAQ (reference sequence). The V gene lost 4 bases and the J gene lost 6 bases, with 15 bases spanning the gap. CDR3 length equals 14 residues. CDR3: CASSSSTGFAEAFF. Written as DNA, the CDR3 is TGTGCCAGCAGCTCATCTACAGGGTTCGCTGAAGCTTTCTTT.

V gene TRBV5-6 combines with J gene TRBJ2-7; D unresolved. The V end was cut by 1 base, the J end by 7 bases, with 12 bases between. The CDR3 covers 13 residues. Germline CDR1 reads SGHDT; CDR2 reads YYEEEE. The CDR3: CASSLQMSREQYF. CDR3 DNA sequence: TGTGCCAGCAGCTTGCAGATGTCCCGGGAGCAGTACTTC.

This clone has only one observation. It is unclear where the CDR3 begins or ends on the DNA, so no DNA is shown, and the CDR3 is as TCRdb lists it. The V call is TRBV28, the J call TRBJ2-7; the DNA was not used to check the table's D call, TRBD2. The CDR3 has 13 amino acids, counting both end residues. CDR1 and CDR2 (germline): MDHEN, SYDVKM. The CDR3 region is CASSSSGGSEQYF.

This clone came up once. The CDR3 loop reads CASSLVLAGVAYNEQFF. Here the CDR3 DNA reads TGTGCCAGCAGCTTGGTTCTAGCGGGAGTGGCCTACAATGAGCAGTTCTTC. The chain has TRBV5-8 and TRBJ2-1; 10 nucleotides match TRBD2. V was pared by 0 bases and J by 2 bases, with 5 bases of the junction left unmatched. Germline loops: CDR1 SGHTS, CDR2 YDEGEE. The CDR3 has 17 residues. Filled out from reference TRBV5-8 and TRBJ2-1, the complete variable domain reads EAGVTQSPTHLIKTRGQQATLRCSPISGHTSVYWYQQALGLGLQFLLWYDEGEERNRGNFPPRFSGRQFPNYSSELNVNALELEDSALYLCASSLVLAGVAYNEQFFGPGTRLTVL.

This clone turned up a few times. Different DNA sequences within this sample yield the same CDR3. For the CDR3, the DNA is TGTGCCAGCAGCGTAGGTACAGGGGGATTGAACTATGGCTACACCTTC. Translation gives CASSVGTGGLNYGYTF. The rearrangement joins TRBV9 to TRBJ1-2, with 8 nucleotides matching TRBD1. CDR3 length equals 16 residues. The V gene's germline CDR1 is SGDLS and CDR2 YYNGEE. The trim removed 0 bases at V and 2 bases at J, leaving 6 bases unmatched. Looking up the rest from reference TRBV9 and TRBJ1-2 gives the full variable domain: DSGVTQTPKHLITATGQRVTLRCSPRSGDLSVYWYQQSLDQGLQFLIQYYNGEERAKGNILERFSAQQFPDLHSELNLSSLELGDSALYFCASSVGTGGLNYGYTFGSGTRLTVV.

The rearrangement joins TRBV11-1 to TRBJ2-5; D unclear. The CDR3 sequence is 12 residues long. With 6 bases removed from V and 5 bases from J, the gap between germline ends came to 10 bases. The germline CDR1 and CDR2 sequences are SGHAT and FQDESV (reference sequence). For the CDR3, the DNA is TGTGCCAGCAGATCGAGCAAGGAGACCCAGTACTTC. This gives the protein CASRSSKETQYF. Together with reference TRBV11-1 and TRBJ2-5, the CDR3 gives the full variable domain: EAEVAQSPRYKITEKSQAVAFWCDPISGHATLYWYRQILGQGPELLVQFQDESVVDDSQLPKDRFSAERLKGVDSTLKIQPAELGDSAMYLCASRSSKETQYFGPGTRLLVL.

In the case of this clone: At the DNA level, this CDR3 is encoded by other sequences in the same sample as well. The chain links TRBV27 to TRBJ1-5, with 7 positions matching TRBD1. Trimming at V came to 5 bases and at J to 5 bases, leaving 6 bases not matched to a gene. Germline V lookup: CDR1 MNHEY, CDR2 SMNVEV (reference sequence). The CDR3 is 14 residues long. Here the CDR3 reads CASSRQGVDQPQHF. The DNA of the CDR3 is TGTGCCAGCAGTCGACAGGGTGTTGATCAGCCCCAGCATTTT.

This clone appeared once. The chain is built from TRBV29-1 and TRBJ2-3; 8 bases match TRBD2. Trimming at V came to 3 bases and at J to 6 bases, leaving 8 bases not matched to a gene. CDR3 length: 14 residues. Germline V lookup: CDR1 SQVTM, CDR2 ANQGSEA. The CDR3 region has the DNA TGCAGCGTTGAGCGGGGGGCAGGGAGGGATACGCAGTATTTT. The encoded protein is CSVERGAGRDTQYF.

The J gene is TRBJ2-2, the V gene TRBV28; possibly TRBD2 for D (6 bases). The CDR3 contains 15 residues. V was pared by 4 bases and J by 3 bases, with 12 bases between. Germline V gene sequence: CDR1 MDHEN, CDR2 SYDVKM. CDR3 in DNA: TGTGCCAGCAGTTCTTCCGGGACTTACACCGGGGAGCTGTTTTTT. Protein sequence: CASSSSGTYTGELFF.

The rearrangement uses TRBV7-9 and TRBJ1-2; D gene unclear. The CDR3 spans 18 residues. Germline-derived CDR1 and CDR2 are SEHNR and FQNEAQ (reference sequence). Deletions cut 1 base from V and 0 bases from J, with 18 bases between. The DNA of the CDR3 is TGTGCCAGCAGCTTAGACGAGGAGGGTTGGATAGCTAACTATGGCTACACCTTC. Protein sequence: CASSLDEEGWIANYGYTF.

This chain uses TRBV5-1 with TRBJ2-5; the D gene is possibly TRBD2 (6 bases). CDR3 size: 16 residues. Germline CDR1 SGHRS, CDR2 YFSETQ. The V and J ends lost 2 bases and 10 bases respectively, with 24 bases between them. In DNA, the CDR3 is TGCGCCAGCAGCTTCACGCGGGACGTCGGATTGGGTGGCCAGTACTTC. As protein: CASSFTRDVGLGGQYF. Filled out from reference TRBV5-1 and TRBJ2-5, the complete variable domain reads KAGVTQTPRYLIKTRGQQVTLSCSPISGHRSVSWYQQTPGQGLQFLFEYFSETQRNKGNFPGRFSGRQFSNSRSEMNVSTLELGDSALYLCASSFTRDVGLGGQYFGPGTRLLVL.

The chain carries TRBV5-6 and TRBJ2-7; D might be TRBD1 (5 bases). The CDR3 totals 13 residues. Deletions cut 1 base from V and 1 base from J, with 6 bases between. Germline CDR1 reads SGHDT; CDR2 reads YYEEEE. The CDR3 coding sequence is TGTGCCAGCAGCTTGAGGGGTTCCTACGAGCAGTACTTC. Its protein is CASSLRGSYEQYF. Full variable domain (missing parts from reference TRBV5-6 and TRBJ2-7): DAGVTQSPTHLIKTRGQQVTLRCSPKSGHDTVSWYQQALGQGPQFIFQYYEEEERQRGNFPDRFSGHQFPNYSSELNVNALLLGDSALYLCASSLRGSYEQYFGPGTRLTVT.

This clone appeared once. V is TRBV6-1 and J is TRBJ2-7, with 10 bases lining up with TRBD1. Germline CDR1 and CDR2: MNHNS and SASEGT. Trimming took 4 bases from V and 3 from J; bases not matched to a gene: 9. This CDR3 region has 16 residues. The CDR3 DNA sequence: TGTGCCAGCAGTGGTAGTCCGGGACAGGGGCTCTACGAGCAGTACTTC. Translation gives CASSGSPGQGLYEQYF.